One and the same sample provided the 29 T cell receptor beta chains below, sequenced in a study of blood T cells in healthy people across ages. Primed by a sample-barcoded 5' primer and a J-beta primer mix, a second PCR proceeded for roughly 6 to 12 cycles. TCRdb reprocessed the 5' RACE reads via MiXCR and lists one record per CDR3 protein. The data contain hundreds of thousands of distinct CDR3 sequences, approximately 29% of them singletons. The sample was blood. The source is a woman at least 80 years old in good health.

This clonotype was counted ten times or more. The rearrangement links TRBV7-9 to TRBJ2-7, with 9 bases that match TRBD1. Trimming cost V 5 bases and J 0 bases; bases outside gene matches: 8. Germline CDR1 and CDR2: SEHNR and FQNEAQ (reference sequence). CDR3 length: 16 amino acids. Written as DNA, the CDR3 is TGTGCCAGCAGCAAGGGACAGGGTGGGAGCTCCTACGAGCAGTACTTC. It codes for CASSKGQGGSSYEQYF.

At least ten counts were recorded for this clonotype. The chain links TRBV20-1 to TRBJ2-3; 16 bases map to TRBD2. Looked up from germline, CDR1 is DFQATT and CDR2 is SNEGSKA (reference sequence). The CDR3 loop spans 17 amino acids. Trimming at V came to 5 bases and at J to 4 bases, leaving 9 bases not matched to a gene. The CDR3 is CSASAGTSGGAADTQYF. In DNA form, the CDR3 reads TGCAGTGCTTCTGCCGGGACTAGCGGGGGGGCAGCAGATACGCAGTATTTT.

This chain links TRBV29-1 with TRBJ2-1; D unclear. The germline V gene has CDR1 SQVTM and CDR2 ANQGSEA. The CDR3 loop spans 12 amino acids. With 5 bases removed from V and 3 bases from J, the gap between germline ends came to 8 bases. In DNA form, the CDR3 reads TGCAGCGTTTTTGGCAACTACAATGAGCAGTTCTTC. It yields the protein CSVFGNYNEQFF.

V is TRBV7-3 and J is TRBJ2-5; 10 bases fit TRBD1. The junction had 17 bases not matched to a gene; V was cut back by 5 bases and J by 11 bases. Germline loops: CDR1 SGHTA, CDR2 FQGTGA. CDR3 length: 16 residues. The CDR3, as DNA: TGTGCCAGCAGCCCCAAAATAGGGACAGGGGTCCATGAGCAGTACTTC. This sequence encodes CASSPKIGTGVHEQYF.

This clonotype has at least ten counts. CDR3 in amino acids: CSAWDLQGWDGYTF. CDR3 nucleotide sequence: TGCAGTGCTTGGGACCTCCAAGGATGGGATGGCTACACCTTC. The chain couples TRBV20-1 to TRBJ1-2, with D tentatively TRBD1 (5 bases). The V end lost 5 bases, the J end lost 6 bases, and 19 bases lay between the germline ends. The CDR3 loop spans 14 amino acids. Germline V gives CDR1 DFQATT, CDR2 SNEGSKA (reference sequence).

This clonotype came up many times. The rearrangement links TRBV7-2 to TRBJ2-5; D is possibly TRBD2 (7 bases). Per the germline V gene, CDR1 is SGHTA and CDR2 is FQGNSA. This CDR3 has 17 amino acids. Trimming cost V 1 base and J 1 base, with 16 bases left between them. CDR3 sequence (DNA): TGTGCCAGCAGCTTAGAGGTACGGGGGGCGGTCCAAGAGACCCAGTACTTC. Protein sequence: CASSLEVRGAVQETQYF. Full variable domain (missing parts from reference TRBV7-2 and TRBJ2-5): GAGVSQSPSNKVTEKGKDVELRCDPISGHTALYWYRQSLGQGLEFLIYFQGNSAPDKSGLPSDRFSAERTGGSVSTLTIQRTQQEDSAVYLCASSLEVRGAVQETQYFGPGTRLLVL.

This clonotype was seen at least ten times. This chain links TRBV3-1 with TRBJ1-1; D ambiguous. This CDR3 spans 13 amino acids. Germline V lookup: CDR1 LGHDT, CDR2 YNNKEL (reference sequence). Trimming took 3 bases from V and 2 from J, leaving 7 bases between them. The CDR3 bases are TGTGCCAGCAGCCACGGGATTAACACTGAAGCTTTCTTT. Its translation: CASSHGINTEAFF.

This clonotype was counted only a few times. V usage is TRBV4-1 and J usage is TRBJ2-7; maybe TRBD1 (5 bases). V was shortened by 1 base and J by 4 bases, with 11 bases between the two germline ends. This CDR3 is built from 14 residues. Per the germline V gene, CDR1 is MGHRA and CDR2 is YSYEKL. CDR3 in amino acids: CASSQGQFEYEQYF. Here the CDR3 DNA reads TGCGCCAGCAGCCAAGGACAGTTTGAGTACGAGCAGTACTTC.

A note on this clonotype: A much larger clone differs from this one at a single base, so this may be a read error. J is TRBJ2-7 and V is TRBV27; the match to TRBD1 covers 8 bases. The CDR3 has 16 amino acids. The germline V gene encodes CDR1 MNHEY and CDR2 SMNVEV (reference sequence). The trim removed 4 bases at V and 3 bases at J, leaving 11 bases unmatched. CDR3 coding DNA: TGTGCCAGCAGTTCAGGGGGCCTAAAGACCGACTACGAGCAGTACTTC. This translates into CASSSGGLKTDYEQYF.

Ten or more counts support this clonotype. The CDR3 DNA follows: TGTGCCAGCAGTTTATCATCCGGGGCCTATGGCTACACCTTC. It is translated as CASSLSSGAYGYTF. The V and J genes are TRBV27 and TRBJ1-2; maybe TRBD1 (5 bases). Germline values: CDR1 MNHEY, CDR2 SMNVEV (reference sequence). V was shortened by 0 bases and J by 4 bases, with 9 bases between the two germline ends. This CDR3 has 14 amino acids.

This clonotype was seen more than once but under ten times. The rearrangement uses TRBV6-5 and TRBJ1-2, with D perhaps matching TRBD1 (6 bases). Trimming removed 6 bases at V and 8 bases at J, with 16 bases between. The CDR3 loop spans 13 amino acids. The germline V gene has CDR1 MNHEY and CDR2 SVGAGI. The chain's CDR3 is CASSSGQRPGYTF. Written as DNA, the CDR3 is TGTGCCAGCAGCTCGGGACAACGACCAGGCTACACCTTC.

This clonotype was seen at least ten times. V gene TRBV7-8 combines with J gene TRBJ2-1; 9 bases align to TRBD2. The ends lost 1 base at V and 9 bases at J; junction bases unmatched: 10. This CDR3 spans 16 amino acids. Germline V gene lookup returns CDR1 SGHVS and CDR2 FQNEAQ. The CDR3 reads CASSLGAAGGQGEQFF. The CDR3 DNA reads as TGTGCCAGCAGCTTAGGTGCTGCGGGGGGGCAGGGTGAGCAGTTCTTC. The full variable domain, its missing parts supplied by reference TRBV7-8 and TRBJ2-1, is GAGVSQSPRYKVAKRGQDVALRCDPISGHVSLFWYQQALGQGPEFLTYFQNEAQLDKSGLPSDRFFAERPEGSVSTLKIQRTQQEDSAVYLCASSLGAAGGQGEQFFGPGTRLTVL.

V usage is TRBV12-3 or TRBV12-4 and J usage is TRBJ1-2; D is ambiguous. With 1 base removed from V and 6 bases from J, the gap between germline ends came to 9 bases. CDR3 length: 13 residues. CDR3 coding DNA: TGTGCCAGCAGTTTAGTGTTGGGTAATGGCTACACCTTC. It translates to CASSLVLGNGYTF.

The V call is TRBV19, the J call TRBJ2-6; no clear D. The germline V gene encodes CDR1 LNHDA and CDR2 SQIVND (reference sequence). Trimming took 5 bases from V and 0 from J, leaving 8 bases between them. The CDR3 runs 15 residues. CDR3 amino acids: CASSSTTSGANVLTF. Here the CDR3 DNA reads TGTGCCAGTAGTTCAACAACCTCTGGGGCCAACGTCCTGACTTTC.

This clonotype was detected many times. J is TRBJ2-7 and V is TRBV29-1; D is unresolved. The germline V gene encodes CDR1 SQVTM and CDR2 ANQGSEA. The CDR3 has 15 residues. V lost 6 bases and J 6 bases, leaving 24 bases between the germline ends. As DNA, the CDR3 is TGCAGCGTCGTGCTGCAGAGGAGCGCCTCCGGCGAGCAGTACTTC. Its protein product is CSVVLQRSASGEQYF.

As concerns this clonotype: A much more abundant neighbour one base away suggests this may be a read error. The J gene is TRBJ1-5, the V gene TRBV7-2; 7 bases are shared with TRBD1. The length of the CDR3 is 15 residues. Germline CDR1 reads SGHTA; CDR2 reads FQGNSA. The CDR3 DNA reads TGTGCCAGCAGCTCTTGGACAGGACACAATCAGCCCAAGCATTTT. It specifies CASSSWTGHNQPKHF.

This clonotype came up a few times. V gene TRBV7-2 combines with J gene TRBJ2-5; 8 bases align to TRBD1. Trimming removed 6 bases from V and 2 bases from J; junction bases left unmatched: 5. This CDR3 is 14 amino acids long. In germline, CDR1 is SGHTA, CDR2 FQGNSA. This chain's CDR3 is CASRSTGGQETQYF. In nucleotides, the CDR3 is TGTGCCAGCAGGTCTACAGGGGGGCAAGAGACCCAGTACTTC.

The sample holds many counts of this clonotype. The V gene is TRBV29-1, the J gene TRBJ2-5; D remains ambiguous. The CDR3 contains 10 residues. From germline, CDR1 is SQVTM and CDR2 ANQGSEA. The V and J ends lost 3 bases and 4 bases respectively, with 3 bases between them. CDR3 sequence reads: CSVEIETQYF. CDR3 nucleotides: TGCAGCGTTGAGATAGAGACCCAGTACTTC.

This chain uses TRBV5-1 with TRBJ1-6, with D maybe TRBD1 (6 bases). Germline V gene data show CDR1 as SGHRS and CDR2 as YFSETQ. The V end was cut by 0 bases, the J end by 9 bases, with 13 bases between. The CDR3 contains 15 residues. The DNA of the CDR3 is TGCGCCAGCAGCTTGGCCGCAGGGGATGTTTCACCCCTCCACTTT. It specifies CASSLAAGDVSPLHF.

V usage is TRBV13 and J usage is TRBJ2-5, with TRBD1 as a possible D gene (5 bases). The CDR3 spans 16 residues. Trimming removed 4 bases at V and 2 bases at J, with 17 bases between. From germline, CDR1 is PRHDT and CDR2 FYEKMQ (reference sequence). The CDR3 nucleotides are TGTGCCAGCAGCTACGAGTCTGACAGCTCACAAGAGACCCAGTACTTC. Protein product: CASSYESDSSQETQYF.

Remarks on this clonotype: Since a much larger clone is just one base distant, this may be a read error. This chain links TRBV7-2 with TRBJ2-1, with TRBD2 identical over 13 bases. The J segment lost 6 bases and the V segment lost 5 bases, leaving 4 bases of the junction unmatched. The CDR3 sequence is 15 residues long. The germline CDR1 and CDR2 sequences are SGHTA and FQGNSA. CDR3 DNA sequence: TGTGCCAGCAGCCAGGGACTAGCGGGGATCAATGAGCAGTTCTTC. Translating gives CASSQGLAGINEQFF.

This chain uses TRBV9 with TRBJ2-2, with D tentatively TRBD2 (6 bases). The CDR3 is made up of 16 amino acids. Germline V gene lookup returns CDR1 SGDLS and CDR2 YYNGEE. V lost 1 base and J lost 0, with 10 bases in between. The CDR3 loop reads CASSVRAGSNTGELFF. CDR3 DNA sequence: TGTGCCAGCAGCGTAAGGGCGGGGTCGAACACCGGGGAGCTGTTTTTT. Looking up the rest from reference TRBV9 and TRBJ2-2 gives the full variable domain: DSGVTQTPKHLITATGQRVTLRCSPRSGDLSVYWYQQSLDQGLQFLIQYYNGEERAKGNILERFSAQQFPDLHSELNLSSLELGDSALYFCASSVRAGSNTGELFFGEGSRLTVL.

The CDR3 here is CASSRVPRGPQPQHF. The CDR3 DNA reads TGTGCCAGCTCACGGGTGCCGAGGGGCCCTCAGCCCCAGCATTTT. The chain carries TRBV18 and TRBJ1-5; D might be TRBD1 (5 bases). Trimming shortened V by 4 bases and J by 6 bases, and 16 bases separated the two germline ends. The CDR3 spans 15 residues. CDR1 and CDR2 (germline): KGHSH, LQKENI. Complete variable domain (other parts from reference TRBV18 and TRBJ1-5): NAGVMQNPRHLVRRRGQEARLRCSPMKGHSHVYWYRQLPEEGLKFMVYLQKENIIDESGMPKERFSAEFPKEGPSILRIQQVVRGDSAAYFCASSRVPRGPQPQHFGDGTRLSIL.

This clonotype was detected ten times or more. The chain uses TRBV29-1 and TRBJ2-1; no clear D. V gave up 4 bases and J gave up 6 bases, with 10 bases separating them. Germline V gene sequence: CDR1 SQVTM, CDR2 ANQGSEA. CDR3 length: 12 amino acids. As DNA, the CDR3 is TGCAGCGTTGGTACAGACCTCAATGAGCAGTTCTTC. Translating gives CSVGTDLNEQFF.

Comment on this clonotype: One base away lies a much larger clone, so this may be a sequencing read error. The CDR3 ends on some other residue instead of the conserved phenylalanine or tryptophan, so this is likely a read error. The chain links TRBV12-3 or TRBV12-4 to TRBJ1-6, with 8 nucleotides matching TRBD1. J lost 11 bases, V lost 8 bases, and 17 bases had no gene match. The length of the CDR3 is 16 residues. For the CDR3, the DNA is TGTGCCAGCGCTGCTTATCGACAGGGGCTGGGAGCACCCCTCCACGTT. Translating gives CASAAYRQGLGAPLHV.

A few counts support this clonotype. The chain has TRBV5-1 and TRBJ1-6; D is perhaps TRBD1 (6 bases). Germline V gives CDR1 SGHRS, CDR2 YFSETQ. Trimming pared 3 bases from V and 7 bases from J, leaving 11 bases between. The CDR3 runs 14 residues. CDR3 in DNA: TGCGCCAGCAGCTGGGGGCAGGAAAATTCACCCCTCCACTTT. This translates into CASSWGQENSPLHF.

This clonotype was detected ten times or more. This chain joins TRBV5-1 and TRBJ1-1; no clear D. This CDR3 has 15 residues. The germline gives CDR1 SGHRS, CDR2 YFSETQ. V dropped 4 bases and J dropped 2 bases, with 15 bases sitting between them. The CDR3 DNA follows: TGCGCCAGCAGCCCTGGGATTTATGGAAACACTGAAGCTTTCTTT. This gives the protein CASSPGIYGNTEAFF.

This sequence joins TRBV20-1 and TRBJ1-6, with 7 bases that match TRBD1. Per the germline V gene, CDR1 is DFQATT and CDR2 is SNEGSKA (reference sequence). V lost 3 bases, J lost 6 bases, and 8 bases stayed unmatched. The CDR3 length is 15 residues. CDR3 in amino acids: CSAREKGQPNSPLHF. CDR3 coding DNA: TGCAGTGCTAGGGAAAAGGGACAGCCTAATTCACCCCTCCACTTT.

This clonotype was counted only a few times. This chain links TRBV11-2 with TRBJ2-5; tentatively, D is TRBD2 (7 bases). In germline, CDR1 is SGHAT, CDR2 FQNNGV. Trimming shortened V by 0 bases and J by 5 bases, and 19 bases separated the two germline ends. The CDR3 loop spans 17 amino acids. CDR3 in amino acids: CASSLDLNGGRFETQYF. The CDR3, as DNA: TGTGCCAGCAGCTTAGATCTAAACGGGGGGCGATTTGAGACCCAGTACTTC.